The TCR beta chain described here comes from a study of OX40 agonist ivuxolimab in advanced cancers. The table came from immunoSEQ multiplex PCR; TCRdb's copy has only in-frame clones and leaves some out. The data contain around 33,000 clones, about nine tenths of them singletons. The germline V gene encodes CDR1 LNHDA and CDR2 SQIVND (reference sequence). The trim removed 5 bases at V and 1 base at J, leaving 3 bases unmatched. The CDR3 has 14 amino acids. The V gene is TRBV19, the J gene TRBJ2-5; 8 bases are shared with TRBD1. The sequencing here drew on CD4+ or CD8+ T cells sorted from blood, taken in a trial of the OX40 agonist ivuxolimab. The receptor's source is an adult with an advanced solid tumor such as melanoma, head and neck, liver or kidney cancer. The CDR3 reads CASSSDRAQETQYF. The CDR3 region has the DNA TGTGCCAGTAGTTCGGACAGGGCCCAAGAGACCCAGTACTTC.